The entry below gives a single T cell receptor (beta chain) sequence along with its context. In the authors' workflow: Amplification of reference gene primers was used by the study to estimate nucleated cell counts. Produced via immunoSEQ multiplex PCR; TCRdb's table is partial and in-frame only. V, J and clone size are those of that table, while D and trimming were read from the DNA. The sample includes over 250,000 clones, 83% of them seen just once. The data originate from a study of blood T cell repertoires in COVID-19. About the study: COVID-19 samples collected from the United States, Italy and Spain covered acute and convalescent phases. T cells, B-cell-depleted T cells, or PBMCs supplied cDNA or gDNA.

The sample was peripheral blood. The source is a woman aged 50 to 65 who had recovered from COVID-19.

CDR3 sequence: CASRRRDEQFF. The CDR3 coding sequence is TGTGCCAGCAGACGAAGAGATGAGCAGTTCTTC. The rearrangement joins TRBV28 to TRBJ2-1, with unresolved D. Trimming pared 6 bases from V and 8 bases from J, leaving 8 bases between. The CDR3 covers 11 residues. Looked up from germline, CDR1 is MDHEN and CDR2 is SYDVKM.